This record covers a single T cell receptor beta chain. No antigen is known for it. The data originate from a study of cytomegalovirus exposure and HLA in healthy donors. Whole-study results and caveats: Sequences of the TCR beta chain were said to predict the HLA-A and HLA-B alleles of most subjects accurately. Specific recognition of CMV antigens was confirmed in vitro for a few chains (all CMV-associated). Among the most significant clusters, several appeared linked to common viral pathogens in a later analysis.

CDR1 and CDR2 from the germline V gene are KGHSH and LQKENI. With 5 bases removed from V and 1 base from J, the gap between germline ends came to 8 bases. CDR3 length equals 13 residues. The PCR had 60 Vbeta and 13 Jbeta primers. Generated by immunoSEQ multiplex PCR, the TCRdb table keeps only in-frame clones and is missing some. The repertoire includes 160,000 or so clones, 81% of them detected once, and roughly 5.2% sits in the top ten. The source material was PBMCs. The chain links TRBV18 to TRBJ1-1, with D hard to call. The sequence was collected from a woman aged 18 to 35 in good health and CMV-seropositive. The CDR3 protein is CASSSGGNTEAFF. As DNA, the CDR3 is TGTGCCAGCTCAAGCGGTGGGAACACTGAAGCTTTCTTT.